This T cell receptor (beta chain) comes out of a study of T cells after posttransplantation cyclophosphamide. The naive gate required viable CD3+CD4+ or CD3+CD8+ cells with CCR7+CD45RA+CD45RO-CD95-CD27+CD28+ phenotype. TCRdb's table, derived via immunoSEQ multiplex PCR, lists solely in-frame clones and lacks some. This sample has about 31,000 clones, with over 80% found just once. Deletions cut 5 bases from V and 5 bases from J, with 10 bases between. Germline-derived CDR1 and CDR2 are KGHSH and LQKENI. The CDR3 totals 13 residues. The sequencing input was naive CD4+ T cells sorted from PBMCs. V is TRBV18 and J is TRBJ2-1, with a tentative D call TRBD1 (5 bases). The sequence was obtained from a woman aged 55-75 years in good health, CMV-negative, and a related stem cell transplant donor. CDR3 in DNA: TGTGCCAGCTCAATCGACAGTAACAATGAGCAGTTCTTC. This encodes CASSIDSNNEQFF.